Here is one T cell receptor (beta chain) with its context. This specimen comes from a study of cytomegalovirus exposure and HLA in healthy donors. Method: immunoSEQ multiplex PCR; TCRdb's copy keeps in-frame clones and lacks some. The table records 56,000 or so clones, approximately 92% of them present only once. While the first cohort had fewer than 850 subjects, the donors belonged to the separate validation cohort of fewer than 150 subjects. Germline V gives CDR1 LNHNV, CDR2 YYDKDF (reference sequence). The CDR3 contains 14 residues. Germline trimming cut 7 bases from V and 3 bases from J; bases unmatched to any gene: 6.

This sequence joins TRBV15 and TRBJ1-3; 7 nucleotides align to TRBD1. Sequenced: PBMCs. The clonotype originates from a man between 18 and 35 years old in good health and CMV-seronegative. The chain's CDR3 is CATKPTGVGNTIYF. CDR3 in DNA: TGTGCCACCAAACCAACAGGGGTTGGAAACACCATATATTTT.